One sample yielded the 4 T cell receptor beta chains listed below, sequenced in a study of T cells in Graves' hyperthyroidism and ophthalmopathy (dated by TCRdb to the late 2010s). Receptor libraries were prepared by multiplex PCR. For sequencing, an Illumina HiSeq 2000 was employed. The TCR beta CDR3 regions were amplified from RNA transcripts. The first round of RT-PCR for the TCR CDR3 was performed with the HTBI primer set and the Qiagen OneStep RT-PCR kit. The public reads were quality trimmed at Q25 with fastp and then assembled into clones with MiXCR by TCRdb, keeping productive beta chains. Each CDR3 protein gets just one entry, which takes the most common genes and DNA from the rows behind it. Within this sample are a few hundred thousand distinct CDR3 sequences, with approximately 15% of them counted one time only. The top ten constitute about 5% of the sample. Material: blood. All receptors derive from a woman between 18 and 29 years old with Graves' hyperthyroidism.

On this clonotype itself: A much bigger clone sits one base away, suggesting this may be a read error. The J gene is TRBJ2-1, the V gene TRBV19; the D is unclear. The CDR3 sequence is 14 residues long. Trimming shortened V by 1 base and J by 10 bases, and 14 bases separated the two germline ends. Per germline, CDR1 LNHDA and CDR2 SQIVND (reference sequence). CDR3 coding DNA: TGTGCCAGTAGTATAGCGGGCCGTACCTACGAGCAGTTCTTC. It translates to CASSIAGRTYEQFF.

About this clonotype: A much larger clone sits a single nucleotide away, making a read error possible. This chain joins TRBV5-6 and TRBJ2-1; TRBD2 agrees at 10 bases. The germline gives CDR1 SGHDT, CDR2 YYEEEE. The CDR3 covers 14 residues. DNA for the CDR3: TGTGCCAGCAACTTGACTAGCGGGTTCAATGAGCAGTTCTTC. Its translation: CASNLTSGFNEQFF.

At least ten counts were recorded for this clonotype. In nucleotides, the CDR3 is TGTGCCAGCAGCAAGGTCCCGGGACAAGTGAACACTGAAGCTTTCTTT. This encodes CASSKVPGQVNTEAFF. J is TRBJ1-1 and V is TRBV5-6; TRBD1 might be the D (6 bases). CDR1 and CDR2 from the germline V gene are SGHDT and YYEEEE. The CDR3 is 16 residues long. Trimming took off 4 bases at V and 0 bases at J, with 16 bases between the two ends.

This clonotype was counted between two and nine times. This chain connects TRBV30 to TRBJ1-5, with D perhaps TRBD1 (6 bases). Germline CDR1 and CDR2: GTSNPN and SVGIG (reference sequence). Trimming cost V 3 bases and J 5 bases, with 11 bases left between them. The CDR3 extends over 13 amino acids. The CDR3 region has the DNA TGTGCCTGGAGCCACGGACAGTATCAGCCCCAGCATTTT. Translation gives CAWSHGQYQPQHF.